This record concerns one T cell receptor (beta chain) sequence. This sample was taken from a study of blood T cell repertoires in COVID-19. The overall study: Specimens from acute and convalescent COVID-19 originated in the United States, Italy and Spain.

V shed 8 bases and J shed 2 bases, with 15 bases lying between them. The CDR3 has 14 residues. Germline V gives CDR1 MNHEY, CDR2 SVGAGI. Per the original methods: Quantification of nucleated cells was approximated via reference gene primer amplification. The assay was immunoSEQ multiplex PCR, and TCRdb's table has in-frame clones only and misses some. D and trimming come from the DNA, and the V and J calls and clone size come from that table. The table lists about 240,000 clones, about 82% of them singletons. This TCR came from a man older than 75 with acute or convalescent COVID-19. The sample comprised peripheral blood. The chain has TRBV6-5 and TRBJ1-2, with D perhaps TRBD1 (5 bases). CDR3 in DNA: TGTGCCAGCCGAGGGTCGGAGGGGAACTATGGCTACACCTTC. Amino acid sequence: CASRGSEGNYGYTF.